This T cell receptor beta chain was recovered during a study of cytomegalovirus exposure and HLA in healthy donors (dated by TCRdb to 2015 to 2018). At the level of the whole study: According to a later analysis, one platform produced both the approximately 110 validation repertoires and the 670 or so repertoires of the first cohort. The aim of the study was to test whether cataloging public T cell receptors could identify signatures of past pathogen exposure. A separate validation cohort of about 110 different subjects was used in addition to the approximately 700-subject first cohort. To predict cytomegalovirus infection status, the study brought together high-throughput TCR immunosequencing, statistical association of individual TCRs with disease status, and machine learning. The full study reports these points: It was suggested by the authors that the approach could potentially be generalized to other disease states and immunological phenotypes. Subsequent analysis determined that TCRs grouped into clusters in the first cohort also showed a tendency toward co-occurrence across the 130 or so validation repertoires, and roughly 95% of cluster scores exceeded 0. A later analysis lacked HLA typing for the validation cohort, so it scored co-occurrence in that cohort across all 120 or so repertoires. Across donors, most TCR sequences were observed very rarely, whereas some public TCRs were present in many individuals. The study gave a list of 150 to 200 TCR beta chains associated with cytomegalovirus. In both the original and validation cohorts, the classifier was reported to diagnose cytomegalovirus status with high specificity and sensitivity. Three of the identified cytomegalovirus-associated TCR beta chains were confirmed in vitro to be specific for cytomegalovirus antigens.

On this clone: Its cognate antigen has yet to be identified. Base qualities are missing; no much larger clone stands one base away.

Libraries were built with the immunoSEQ multiplex PCR assay. The original pipeline was this. A statistical classification framework was built for diagnosing cytomegalovirus status from the catalog of TCR beta chain sequences. TCRdb limited this immuneACCESS table to in-frame rearrangements with V and J called. A share of clones is missing; checked studies link under half to unresolved V genes, and the rest is unexplained. D and trimming were read from the DNA, whereas the V and J calls and clone size are those reported in that table. In this sample the table shows around 150,000 clones, around 88% of which occur a single time. Of the sample, 2% to 2.5% falls within the top ten clones. The donors were included in the validation cohort of approximately 120 subjects, a group kept apart from the roughly 670-subject first cohort. From cysteine to phenylalanine, the CDR3 is 13 amino acids long. Only CDR3 DNA remains: 39 bases, in frame from the first base. V gives up 5 bases and J gives up 6 bases, and the segment between their germline ends measures 13 bases. CDR1 and CDR2 were assigned from the germline V gene as SGHVS and FNYEAQ.

The receptor comes from a woman younger than 30 in good health and CMV-seronegative. The sample was PBMCs. The sequence joins TRBV7-6 to TRBJ1-1; the D gene remains uncertain. The CDR3 region has the sequence CASSPRMRAEAFF. The DNA sequence follows: TGTGCCAGCAGCCCAAGGATGAGGGCTGAAGCTTTCTTT.